The rows below give T cell receptor beta chains drawn from one sample of a study of T-cell reconstitution after alpha-beta-depleted transplantation in children. Each CDR3 protein is one row after TCRdb ran MiXCR on the PCR reads. The table has a few hundred thousand distinct CDR3 sequences, under 13% seen once. Sequencing used PBMCs from the stem cell graft donor, obtained from the stem cell graft. The receptors were gathered from a human donor who donated a stem cell graft to a child with acute lymphoblastic leukemia. CDR3s include the opening cysteine and the closing phenylalanine or tryptophan. Each record gives: CDR3 length, clone size, J gene, V gene, D gene, CDR3 protein, CDR3 DNA. D genes are given only for firm matches. Some rows mark clone size as missing; the rest say once, few, many or name a class of expanded clone.

cdr3_length: 14; clone_size: few; j_call: TRBJ2-1; v_call: TRBV5-1; d_call: TRBD2; cdr3_aa: CASSRTSGRDEQFF; cdr3_nt: TGCGCCAGCAGCCGGACTAGCGGGAGGGATGAGCAGTTCTTC
cdr3_length: 15; clone_size: few; j_call: TRBJ1-2; v_call: TRBV28; d_call: -; cdr3_aa: CASSVPSGASYGYTF; cdr3_nt: TGTGCCAGCAGTGTCCCAAGCGGCGCGAGCTATGGCTACACCTTC
cdr3_length: 13; clone_size: many; j_call: TRBJ1-2; v_call: TRBV29-1; d_call: -; cdr3_aa: CSASSPGVGGYTF; cdr3_nt: TGCAGCGCCTCTAGCCCCGGCGTTGGCGGCTACACCTTC
cdr3_length: 13; clone_size: few; j_call: TRBJ2-7; v_call: TRBV5-1; d_call: -; cdr3_aa: CASSTSDSYEQYF; cdr3_nt: TGCGCCAGCAGCACGAGTGACAGCTACGAGCAGTACTTC
cdr3_length: 14; clone_size: -; j_call: TRBJ2-4; v_call: TRBV12-3/TRBV12-4; d_call: TRBD1; cdr3_aa: CASSLETGSAIQYF; cdr3_nt: TGTGCCAGCAGTTTGGAGACAGGGTCGGCCATTCAGTACTTC
cdr3_length: 15; clone_size: many; j_call: TRBJ2-1; v_call: TRBV20-1; d_call: TRBD2; cdr3_aa: CSADPLAGAYNEQFF; cdr3_nt: TGCAGCGCTGACCCCCTAGCGGGAGCTTACAATGAGCAGTTCTTC
cdr3_length: 16; clone_size: few; j_call: TRBJ1-1; v_call: TRBV20-1; d_call: TRBD1; cdr3_aa: CSADQTGGQPSLGVFF; cdr3_nt: TGCAGTGCGGACCAAACAGGGGGGCAGCCCTCCCTGGGGGTTTTCTTT
cdr3_length: 16; clone_size: few; j_call: TRBJ2-5; v_call: TRBV29-1; d_call: -; cdr3_aa: CSVELNAGAEGETQYF; cdr3_nt: TGCAGCGTTGAATTGAATGCGGGGGCAGAGGGGGAGACCCAGTACTTC
cdr3_length: 13; clone_size: -; j_call: TRBJ2-7; v_call: TRBV5-5; d_call: -; cdr3_aa: CASSLELLYEQYF; cdr3_nt: TGTGCCAGCAGCTTGGAGCTTCTCTACGAGCAGTACTTC
cdr3_length: 15; clone_size: few; j_call: TRBJ1-2; v_call: TRBV5-6; d_call: -; cdr3_aa: CASSFYPRANYGYTF; cdr3_nt: TGTGCCAGCAGCTTTTACCCCAGGGCTAACTATGGCTACACCTTC
cdr3_length: 13; clone_size: -; j_call: TRBJ1-2; v_call: TRBV12-3/TRBV12-4; d_call: -; cdr3_aa: CASSPGTRFGYTF; cdr3_nt: TGTGCCAGCAGCCCAGGGACCAGGTTCGGCTACACCTTC
cdr3_length: 15; clone_size: few; j_call: TRBJ2-2; v_call: TRBV25-1; d_call: TRBD1; cdr3_aa: CASSAQGARTGELFF; cdr3_nt: TGTGCCAGCAGTGCCCAGGGGGCGCGGACCGGGGAGCTGTTTTTT
cdr3_length: 13; clone_size: many; j_call: TRBJ2-7; v_call: TRBV7-9; d_call: -; cdr3_aa: CASSLGLSYEQYF; cdr3_nt: TGTGCCAGCAGCTTAGGCCTATCCTACGAGCAGTACTTC
cdr3_length: 14; clone_size: few; j_call: TRBJ1-1; v_call: TRBV7-2; d_call: TRBD1; cdr3_aa: CASSGGTANTEAFF; cdr3_nt: TGTGCCAGCAGTGGTGGGACAGCGAACACTGAAGCTTTCTTT
cdr3_length: 13; clone_size: -; j_call: TRBJ2-3; v_call: TRBV7-3; d_call: -; cdr3_aa: CASQLDEMDTQYF; cdr3_nt: TGTGCCAGCCAGTTAGATGAGATGGATACGCAGTATTTT
cdr3_length: 18; clone_size: few; j_call: TRBJ2-5; v_call: TRBV7-6; d_call: -; cdr3_aa: CASSSEGGARLSEETQYF; cdr3_nt: TGTGCCAGCAGCTCCGAGGGGGGAGCGAGGCTTTCCGAAGAGACCCAGTACTTC
cdr3_length: 14; clone_size: few; j_call: TRBJ2-7; v_call: TRBV29-1; d_call: -; cdr3_aa: CSVELAGRPYEQYF; cdr3_nt: TGCAGCGTTGAACTGGCAGGGAGGCCCTACGAGCAGTACTTC
cdr3_length: 12; clone_size: many; j_call: TRBJ2-1; v_call: TRBV9; d_call: -; cdr3_aa: CASSVDGNEQFF; cdr3_nt: TGTGCCAGCAGCGTAGACGGCAATGAGCAGTTCTTC
cdr3_length: 14; clone_size: few; j_call: TRBJ2-5; v_call: TRBV7-2; d_call: TRBD1; cdr3_aa: CASSSTGLSETQYF; cdr3_nt: TGTGCCAGCAGCTCGACAGGGCTTTCGGAGACCCAGTACTTC
cdr3_length: 12; clone_size: few; j_call: TRBJ2-2; v_call: TRBV29-1; d_call: -; cdr3_aa: CSVRPGSGELFF; cdr3_nt: TGCAGCGTTCGGCCGGGATCAGGGGAGCTGTTTTTT
cdr3_length: 19; clone_size: -; j_call: TRBJ2-2; v_call: TRBV28; d_call: TRBD2; cdr3_aa: CASTNVGLAGLSATGELFF; cdr3_nt: TGTGCCAGCACCAACGTGGGACTAGCGGGGCTGAGCGCCACCGGGGAGCTGTTTTTT
cdr3_length: 18; clone_size: -; j_call: TRBJ2-3; v_call: TRBV5-6; d_call: TRBD2; cdr3_aa: CASSNGLAGGARTDTQYF; cdr3_nt: TGTGCCAGCAGCAACGGACTAGCGGGAGGGGCGCGCACAGATACGCAGTATTTT
cdr3_length: 15; clone_size: -; j_call: TRBJ2-7; v_call: TRBV20-1; d_call: TRBD2; cdr3_aa: CSATSRASGGYEQYF; cdr3_nt: TGCAGTGCTACCTCCCGGGCTAGCGGGGGTTACGAGCAGTACTTC
cdr3_length: 12; clone_size: -; j_call: TRBJ1-2; v_call: TRBV27; d_call: -; cdr3_aa: CASRAANYGYTF; cdr3_nt: TGTGCCAGCCGGGCCGCTAACTATGGCTACACCTTC
cdr3_length: 13; clone_size: few; j_call: TRBJ2-7; v_call: TRBV11-2; d_call: -; cdr3_aa: CASRTETTYEQYF; cdr3_nt: TGTGCCAGCCGAACAGAGACTACCTACGAGCAGTACTTC
cdr3_length: 17; clone_size: -; j_call: TRBJ2-7; v_call: TRBV5-1; d_call: TRBD2; cdr3_aa: CASGGLGLADLSYEQYF; cdr3_nt: TGCGCCAGCGGCGGTTTGGGACTAGCGGACCTCTCCTACGAGCAGTACTTC
cdr3_length: 12; clone_size: many; j_call: TRBJ1-1; v_call: TRBV15; d_call: -; cdr3_aa: CATSRDRVLAFF; cdr3_nt: TGTGCCACCAGCAGAGATCGGGTTTTAGCTTTCTTT
cdr3_length: 15; clone_size: few; j_call: TRBJ2-7; v_call: TRBV5-1; d_call: -; cdr3_aa: CASSSPGGNYYEQYF; cdr3_nt: TGCGCCAGCAGTTCCCCCGGGGGAAACTACTACGAGCAGTACTTC
cdr3_length: 17; clone_size: few; j_call: TRBJ2-7; v_call: TRBV7-9; d_call: TRBD2; cdr3_aa: CASSLSSGRTISYEQYF; cdr3_nt: TGTGCCAGCAGCTTATCTAGCGGGAGGACTATATCCTACGAGCAGTACTTC
cdr3_length: 16; clone_size: few; j_call: TRBJ1-5; v_call: TRBV6-2/TRBV6-3; d_call: TRBD1; cdr3_aa: CASSDYRGYSNQPQHF; cdr3_nt: TGTGCCAGCAGTGACTACAGGGGGTATAGCAATCAGCCCCAGCATTTT
cdr3_length: 15; clone_size: few; j_call: TRBJ2-3; v_call: TRBV20-1; d_call: -; cdr3_aa: CSARDGESSTDTQYF; cdr3_nt: TGCAGTGCTAGAGATGGGGAATCTAGCACAGATACGCAGTATTTT
cdr3_length: 13; clone_size: -; j_call: TRBJ2-6; v_call: TRBV20-1; d_call: -; cdr3_aa: CSAMRAGANVLTF; cdr3_nt: TGCAGTGCTATGAGGGCGGGGGCCAACGTCCTGACTTTC
cdr3_length: 13; clone_size: -; j_call: TRBJ2-5; v_call: TRBV5-1; d_call: -; cdr3_aa: CASSDGLEETQYF; cdr3_nt: TGCGCCAGCAGCGATGGACTGGAAGAGACCCAGTACTTC
cdr3_length: 15; clone_size: few; j_call: TRBJ1-1; v_call: TRBV4-1; d_call: TRBD1; cdr3_aa: CASSQFGQGRPEAFF; cdr3_nt: TGCGCCAGCAGCCAATTTGGACAGGGAAGGCCTGAAGCTTTCTTT
cdr3_length: 16; clone_size: few; j_call: TRBJ2-2; v_call: TRBV7-9; d_call: -; cdr3_aa: CASSFRWGGYTGELFF; cdr3_nt: TGTGCCAGCAGCTTCCGTTGGGGGGGCTACACCGGGGAGCTGTTTTTT
cdr3_length: 16; clone_size: -; j_call: TRBJ2-3; v_call: TRBV7-2; d_call: TRBD2; cdr3_aa: CASSLGLAGVRDTQYF; cdr3_nt: TGTGCCAGCAGCTTAGGGCTAGCGGGAGTAAGGGATACGCAGTATTTT
cdr3_length: 12; clone_size: many; j_call: TRBJ1-2; v_call: TRBV20-1; d_call: TRBD1; cdr3_aa: CSAQDRADGYTF; cdr3_nt: TGCAGTGCTCAGGACAGGGCGGATGGCTACACCTTC
cdr3_length: 17; clone_size: many; j_call: TRBJ2-1; v_call: TRBV7-3; d_call: TRBD2; cdr3_aa: CASSLKGGSALYNEQFF; cdr3_nt: TGTGCCAGCAGCTTAAAGGGCGGGAGCGCTCTCTACAATGAGCAGTTCTTC
cdr3_length: 15; clone_size: few; j_call: TRBJ1-5; v_call: TRBV7-2; d_call: -; cdr3_aa: CASSLLDRPNQPQHF; cdr3_nt: TGTGCCAGCAGCTTATTGGACAGACCCAATCAGCCCCAGCATTTT
cdr3_length: 13; clone_size: many; j_call: TRBJ1-1; v_call: TRBV20-1; d_call: -; cdr3_aa: CSAGIQGATEAFF; cdr3_nt: TGCAGTGCTGGAATACAGGGTGCCACTGAAGCTTTCTTT
cdr3_length: 16; clone_size: many; j_call: TRBJ2-7; v_call: TRBV7-2; d_call: TRBD2; cdr3_aa: CASSPRLAGGLYEQYF; cdr3_nt: TGTGCCAGCAGCCCAAGACTAGCGGGAGGGCTGTACGAGCAGTACTTC
cdr3_length: 16; clone_size: -; j_call: TRBJ1-1; v_call: TRBV20-1; d_call: -; cdr3_aa: CSASLSGRIMNTEAFF; cdr3_nt: TGCAGTGCTAGTCTAAGCGGGAGAATCATGAACACTGAAGCTTTCTTT
cdr3_length: 14; clone_size: few; j_call: TRBJ1-6; v_call: TRBV4-1; d_call: -; cdr3_aa: CASSQESGSSPLHF; cdr3_nt: TGCGCCAGCAGCCAAGAATCCGGGAGTTCACCCCTCCACTTT
cdr3_length: 18; clone_size: -; j_call: TRBJ2-1; v_call: TRBV28; d_call: -; cdr3_aa: CASSFRAGMLQEPNEQFF; cdr3_nt: TGTGCCAGCAGTTTCAGGGCAGGGATGTTACAGGAGCCCAATGAGCAGTTCTTC
cdr3_length: 13; clone_size: many; j_call: TRBJ2-3; v_call: TRBV15; d_call: -; cdr3_aa: CATSSRATDTQYF; cdr3_nt: TGTGCCACCAGCAGCCGGGCGACAGATACGCAGTATTTT
cdr3_length: 16; clone_size: once; j_call: TRBJ2-3; v_call: TRBV11-3; d_call: TRBD2; cdr3_aa: CASSLGGGGSGDTQYF; cdr3_nt: TGTGCCAGCAGCTTGGGCGGCGGCGGGAGCGGAGATACGCAGTATTTT
cdr3_length: 15; clone_size: -; j_call: TRBJ2-7; v_call: TRBV4-3; d_call: TRBD1; cdr3_aa: CASSQDRQGGYEQYF; cdr3_nt: TGCGCCAGCAGCCAAGATAGACAGGGGGGGTACGAGCAGTACTTC
cdr3_length: 18; clone_size: -; j_call: TRBJ1-5; v_call: TRBV11-1; d_call: -; cdr3_aa: CASSTSSQGHSSNQPQHF; cdr3_nt: TGTGCCAGCAGCACGAGCAGCCAGGGTCATAGCAGCAATCAGCCCCAGCATTTT
cdr3_length: 16; clone_size: many; j_call: TRBJ2-7; v_call: TRBV21-1; d_call: -; cdr3_aa: CASRRLGTGGSYEQYF; cdr3_nt: TGTGCCAGCAGACGATTGGGGACAGGGGGCAGTTACGAGCAGTACTTC
cdr3_length: 16; clone_size: many; j_call: TRBJ2-5; v_call: TRBV25-1; d_call: -; cdr3_aa: CASSESLGGPSETQYF; cdr3_nt: TGTGCCAGCAGTGAATCGTTGGGAGGCCCGTCGGAGACCCAGTACTTC
cdr3_length: 13; clone_size: -; j_call: TRBJ1-4; v_call: TRBV12-3/TRBV12-4; d_call: -; cdr3_aa: CASSLMLNEKLFF; cdr3_nt: TGTGCCAGCAGTTTAATGCTTAATGAAAAACTGTTTTTT